Shown below are 20 T cell receptor beta chains from a single sample sequenced in a study of beta chain features in type 1 diabetes. All of the isolated RNA was reverse transcribed, so expressed TCRB transcripts were sequenced. Here immunoSEQ multiplex PCR was the method, and the copy in TCRdb shows in-frame clones only, minus some. The sample holds about 110,000 clones, approximately 39% seen once. Input material: stem cell memory CD4+ T cells from blood. Source of these receptors: a woman under 30 in good health.

This chain uses TRBV19 with TRBJ2-7, with D tentatively TRBD1 (5 bases). The germline V and J ends were trimmed by 2 bases and 0 bases, with 5 bases remaining between them. The germline V gene encodes CDR1 LNHDA and CDR2 SQIVND (reference sequence). This CDR3 spans 13 amino acids. In nucleotides, the CDR3 is TGTGCCAGTAGTATAACAGGCTCCTACGAGCAGTACTTC. It codes for CASSITGSYEQYF. Using reference TRBV19 and TRBJ2-7 for the parts outside the CDR3, the full variable domain is DGGITQSPKYLFRKEGQNVTLSCEQNLNHDAMYWYRQDPGQGLRLIYYSQIVNDFQKGDIAEGYSVSREKKESFPLTVTSAQKNPTAFYLCASSITGSYEQYFGPGTRLTVT.

The count of this clone is one. The genes are TRBV5-1 and TRBJ2-7; D might be TRBD1 (5 bases). CDR1 and CDR2 (germline): SGHRS, YFSETQ. V was shortened by 2 bases and J by 6 bases, with 18 bases between the two germline ends. The CDR3 has 15 residues. This chain's CDR3 is CASSLIWQGMREQYF. DNA for the CDR3: TGCGCCAGCAGCTTAATATGGCAGGGTATGCGCGAGCAGTACTTC.

The chain links TRBV7-3 to TRBJ1-2; 7 nucleotides line up with TRBD1. The V gene end was trimmed by 4 bases and the J gene end by 4 bases; junction bases not matched to a gene: 9. CDR3 length equals 15 residues. Germline V gene sequence: CDR1 SGHTA, CDR2 FQGTGA. The CDR3 region is CASSSGQSDGYGYTF. CDR3 bases: TGTGCCAGCAGCTCGGGACAGTCGGACGGCTATGGCTACACCTTC.

This clone was found a few times. The chain combines TRBV19 with TRBJ1-1; 7 nucleotides agree with TRBD1. Germline V gene lookup returns CDR1 LNHDA and CDR2 SQIVND (reference sequence). J gave up 5 bases and V 2 bases, and 5 bases lay outside the gene matches. The CDR3 spans 14 residues. Here the CDR3 DNA reads TGTGCCAGTAGTATACAGGGGGTCGATACTGAAGCTTTCTTT. This translates into CASSIQGVDTEAFF.

V and J are TRBV11-2 and TRBJ2-5; weak D call: TRBD2 (5 bases). This CDR3 contains 16 residues. V shed 3 bases and J shed 2 bases, with 16 bases lying between them. The germline CDR1 and CDR2 sequences are SGHAT and FQNNGV. CDR3 bases: TGTGCCAGCAGCTTTTCGTCCGCTCGGACTCAAGAGACCCAGTACTTC. Its protein is CASSFSSARTQETQYF.

The sample holds a few counts of this clone. The rearrangement uses TRBV2 and TRBJ1-5; D gene uncertain. V lost 7 bases, J lost 1 base, and 11 bases lay in between. Germline CDR1 reads SNHLY; CDR2 reads FYNNEI. The CDR3 covers 14 residues. As DNA, the CDR3 is TGTGCCAGCACCCGGAGGCGGAGCAATCAGCCCCAGCATTTT. Its protein product is CASTRRRSNQPQHF.

The J gene is TRBJ2-7, the V gene TRBV6-1, with 9 bases that match TRBD1. This CDR3 has 15 amino acids. The germline V gene encodes CDR1 MNHNS and CDR2 SASEGT. With V trimmed by 7 bases and J by 5 bases, 12 bases remained unmatched. The CDR3 region is CASTMGGQGWNEQYF. The DNA for the CDR3 is TGTGCCAGCACTATGGGGGGACAGGGTTGGAACGAGCAGTACTTC.

CDR3 nucleotide sequence: TGTGCCAGCTCACCAGTACAGGGGAGGCAAGAGACCCAGTACTTC. Its protein product is CASSPVQGRQETQYF. The chain carries TRBV18 and TRBJ2-5, with a possible D match to TRBD1 (7 bases). The germline gives CDR1 KGHSH, CDR2 LQKENI. Deletions cut 2 bases from V and 2 bases from J, with 12 bases between. There are 15 residues in the CDR3.

The chain uses TRBV2 and TRBJ1-5; D uncertain. The germline gives CDR1 SNHLY, CDR2 FYNNEI. CDR3 length: 16 amino acids. Trimming removed 7 bases from V and 2 bases from J, with 18 bases in between. This CDR3 reads CASTEGGYEGNQPQHF. As DNA, the CDR3 is TGTGCCAGCACCGAGGGAGGGTACGAGGGCAATCAGCCCCAGCATTTT.

CDR3 coding DNA: TGTGCCAGTAGCGCCCGGAGAAGTCTTTACATGAACACTGAAGCTTTCTTT. It translates to CASSARRSLYMNTEAFF. The J gene is TRBJ1-1, the V gene TRBV19; no clear D. V lost 6 bases to trimming and J lost 0 bases, with 20 bases between them. The CDR3 is made up of 17 amino acids. Germline V gives CDR1 LNHDA, CDR2 SQIVND (reference sequence).

This chain connects TRBV5-1 to TRBJ2-2; 12 bases align to TRBD2. V was clipped by 3 bases and J by 4 bases; unmatched bases: 7. Germline V gives CDR1 SGHRS, CDR2 YFSETQ. CDR3 length: 17 amino acids. CDR3 protein: CASSSATSGRITGELFF. CDR3 DNA sequence: TGCGCCAGCAGCTCGGCGACTAGCGGGAGAATCACCGGGGAGCTGTTTTTT.

The chain recombines TRBV10-1 with TRBJ2-5; 12 bases match TRBD2. Germline V gene sequence: CDR1 WNHNN, CDR2 SYGVQD (reference sequence). Trimming removed 2 bases from V and 1 base from J; junction bases left unmatched: 5. The CDR3 loop spans 17 amino acids. The CDR3 DNA reads as TGCGCCAGCAGTGAGGGGAGGACTAGCGGGGCCCAAGAGACCCAGTACTTC. Amino acids: CASSEGRTSGAQETQYF.

This clone was recorded a few times. The J gene is TRBJ2-3, the V gene TRBV28; 13 bases fit TRBD2. V lost 8 bases and J lost 3; bases outside the gene matches: 2. This CDR3 is 14 amino acids long. Looked up from germline, CDR1 is MDHEN and CDR2 is SYDVKM. The DNA for the CDR3 is TGTGCCAGCCGGACTAGCGGGAGAACAGATACGCAGTATTTT. This translates into CASRTSGRTDTQYF.

This clone was seen only once. CDR3: CASSYSGLSNQPQHF. In DNA form, the CDR3 reads TGTGCCAGCAGTTACTCGGGACTTAGCAATCAGCCCCAGCATTTT. The chain combines TRBV6-5 with TRBJ1-5, with a weak D call TRBD1 (5 bases). The V gene's germline CDR1 is MNHEY and CDR2 SVGAGI. Trimming removed 0 bases from V and 0 bases from J, with 6 bases in between. CDR3 length: 15 residues.

The chain recombines TRBV28 with TRBJ2-7; D might be TRBD1 (6 bases). V dropped 8 bases and J dropped 0 bases, with 14 bases sitting between them. The CDR3 length is 14 residues. CDR1 is MDHEN, CDR2 SYDVKM, per germline. Here the CDR3 reads CASRGQGNSYEQYF. The CDR3 nucleotides read TGTGCCAGCCGCGGGCAGGGGAACTCCTACGAGCAGTACTTC.

V usage is TRBV5-6 and J usage is TRBJ2-5, with D hard to call. This CDR3 comprises 14 residues. Germline V gene sequence: CDR1 SGHDT, CDR2 YYEEEE. Trimming cost V 3 bases and J 2 bases, with 11 bases left between them. The CDR3 region is CASSSMAGQETQYF. CDR3 bases: TGTGCCAGCAGCTCCATGGCAGGACAAGAGACCCAGTACTTC.

This clone was recorded a few times. The chain recombines TRBV4-1 with TRBJ2-2; perhaps TRBD1 as D (5 bases). This CDR3 contains 15 residues. Germline assignment: CDR1 MGHRA and CDR2 YSYEKL. V gave up 4 bases and J gave up 0 bases, with 9 bases separating them. This CDR3 reads CASSRQSANTGELFF. The CDR3 DNA follows: TGCGCCAGCAGCCGACAGTCCGCGAACACCGGGGAGCTGTTTTTT.

V and J are TRBV7-2 and TRBJ2-7, with 9 bases fitting TRBD1. This CDR3 has 16 amino acids. V was clipped by 3 bases and J by 6 bases; unmatched bases: 12. CDR1 is SGHTA and CDR2 is FQGNSA in the germline V gene. The CDR3 DNA sequence: TGTGCCAGCAGCTTCTTTTTGGGACAGGGAACGACCGAGCAGTACTTC. The encoded protein is CASSFFLGQGTTEQYF.

This chain connects TRBV27 to TRBJ1-1; 9 bases are a match to TRBD1. V gave up 2 bases and J gave up 1 base; unmatched junction bases: 8. The CDR3 loop spans 17 amino acids. The germline V gene encodes CDR1 MNHEY and CDR2 SMNVEV (reference sequence). CDR3 region: CASSLRQGEPSNTEAFF. CDR3 DNA sequence: TGTGCCAGCAGTTTAAGACAGGGGGAACCTTCGAACACTGAAGCTTTCTTT.

The V call is TRBV5-6, the J call TRBJ1-3; a weak D match, TRBD1 (5 bases). Trimming cost V 0 bases and J 0 bases, with 7 bases left between them. The CDR3 totals 15 residues. Germline lookup yields CDR1 SGHDT and CDR2 YYEEEE. The CDR3 region has the DNA TGTGCCAGCAGCTTGGGACAGCACTCTGGAAACACCATATATTTT. Protein: CASSLGQHSGNTIYF.